Following are 29 T cell receptor beta chains from one sample sequenced in a study of T cell repertoires in cytomegalovirus infection. These TCRs' antigens remain unknown. One entry per CDR3 protein results from TCRdb running MiXCR on the reads. The data contain roughly 920,000 distinct CDR3 sequences, less than 40% of them seen just once; the ten biggest clones take up 11% to 15%. The sample in question was cultured CD8+ T cells from PBMCs, obtained from culture after CMV antigen stimulation. The receptors come from a human donor in good health (CMV status not recorded). Some clones in this sample may be carry-over from other donors' samples.

The chain has TRBV7-6 and TRBJ2-5, with unresolved D. This CDR3 spans 12 amino acids. Germline CDR1 is SGHVS and CDR2 is FNYEAQ. The germline V and J ends were trimmed by 3 bases and 5 bases, with 7 bases remaining between them. The CDR3 region is CASSFRPETQYF. The CDR3 DNA reads TGTGCCAGCAGCTTTAGACCCGAGACCCAGTACTTC.

This clonotype was detected only a few times. The V call is TRBV5-1, the J call TRBJ1-1, with a weak D call TRBD1 (6 bases). CDR3 size: 16 residues. Trimming removed 4 bases from V and 1 base from J, with 17 bases in between. Germline V gene sequence: CDR1 SGHRS, CDR2 YFSETQ. CDR3 in DNA: TGCGCCAGCAGCCTAACGGACAGCCCTCGGAACACTGAAGCTTTCTTT. Protein sequence: CASSLTDSPRNTEAFF.

The chain couples TRBV7-2 to TRBJ2-7; 7 nucleotides agree with TRBD2. Germline V gene sequence: CDR1 SGHTA, CDR2 FQGNSA. The CDR3 extends over 16 amino acids. The CDR3 DNA is TGTGTCAGCAGCTTAGATGGACTAGTGGGTTCCTACGAGCAGTACGTC. Protein sequence: CVSSLDGLVGSYEQYV.

The chain has TRBV19 and TRBJ1-2; possible D gene TRBD1, 5 bases. The CDR3 sequence is 16 residues long. The germline CDR1 and CDR2 sequences are LNHDA and SQIVND (reference sequence). Trimming took 7 bases from V and 1 from J, leaving 19 bases between them. CDR3 protein: CASTVGRAEVNYGYTF. The CDR3 DNA follows: TGTGCCAGTACCGTCGGCAGGGCTGAGGTTAACTATGGCTACACCTTC.

This clonotype was observed a handful of times. The V and J genes are TRBV7-9 and TRBJ2-2, with D tentatively TRBD1 (5 bases). V was pared by 0 bases and J by 4 bases, with 6 bases between. CDR1 SEHNR and CDR2 FQNEAQ come from the germline V gene (reference sequence). The CDR3 sequence is 14 residues long. Here the CDR3 reads CASSLARVTGELFF. In DNA, the CDR3 is TGTGCCAGCAGCTTAGCCAGGGTCACCGGGGAGCTGTTTTTT.

The V gene is TRBV2, the J gene TRBJ1-2; tentatively, D is TRBD1 (6 bases). Looked up from germline, CDR1 is SNHLY and CDR2 is FYNNEI. The CDR3 runs 13 residues. The V gene lost 10 bases and the J gene lost 0 bases, with 12 bases spanning the gap. As DNA, the CDR3 is TGTGCCACATACAGGGAGACTAACTATGGCTACACCTTC. Encoded protein: CATYRETNYGYTF.

The chain employs TRBV5-1 and TRBJ1-2, with 8 positions matching TRBD1. The V segment lost 0 bases and the J segment 0 bases; nucleotides outside the gene matches: 7. CDR1 and CDR2 (germline): SGHRS, YFSETQ. This CDR3 has 17 amino acids. The CDR3 spells CASSLVTGETANYGYTF. The CDR3 coding sequence is TGCGCCAGCAGCTTGGTGACAGGGGAGACGGCTAACTATGGCTACACCTTC.

As to this clonotype: Germline and junction disagree at one end, which may indicate a read error. The chain joins TRBV7-9 to TRBJ1-1; D uncertain. The CDR3 extends over 10 amino acids. CDR1 and CDR2 (germline): SEHNR, FQNEAQ (reference sequence). CDR3 sequence reads: CASSLGTILF. The DNA of the CDR3 is TGTGCCAGCAGCTTAGGGACGATCCTATTT.

Remarks on this clonotype: A much larger clone differs from this one at a single base, so this may be a read error. The chain couples TRBV7-2 to TRBJ1-1, with D perhaps TRBD1 (5 bases). V lost 2 bases, J lost 11 bases, and 12 bases lay in between. CDR1 and CDR2 (germline): SGHTA, FQGNSA. CDR3 length: 12 amino acids. The CDR3 protein is CASSLLAEGAFF. The CDR3, as DNA: TGTGCCAGCAGCTTATTGGCGGAGGGGGCTTTCTTT.

This chain links TRBV25-1 with TRBJ2-7; D gene ambiguous. This CDR3 has 11 amino acids. V gave up 8 bases and J gave up 4 bases, with 9 bases separating them. Germline CDR1 MGHDK, CDR2 SYGVNS. The CDR3 protein is CASQVGYEQYF. Written as DNA, the CDR3 is TGTGCCAGCCAAGTTGGGTACGAGCAGTACTTC.

The rearrangement uses TRBV7-3 and TRBJ1-1; 7 positions match TRBD1. Germline V gene data show CDR1 as SGHTA and CDR2 as FQGTGA. The CDR3 is 15 residues long. V shed 5 bases and J 1 base; nucleotides not matched to a gene: 7. CDR3 sequence (DNA): TGTGCCAGCAGCCAGGTGACAGGGAGGAACACTGAAGCTTTCTTT. Translated, it gives CASSQVTGRNTEAFF.

This clonotype was counted at least ten times. DNA of the CDR3: TGTGCCAGCAGTAACATCCATAGCAATCAGCCCCAGCATTTT. As protein: CASSNIHSNQPQHF. The rearrangement joins TRBV6-1 to TRBJ1-5; no definite D call. Trimming cost V 5 bases and J 0 bases, with 8 bases left between them. The CDR3 covers 14 residues. CDR1 MNHNS and CDR2 SASEGT come from the germline V gene.

The J gene is TRBJ2-2, the V gene TRBV7-8; D uncertain. The CDR3 consists of 14 residues. V lost 1 base, J lost 5 bases, and 8 bases lay in between. Germline V gene lookup returns CDR1 SGHVS and CDR2 FQNEAQ. This CDR3 is CASSLDLGTGELFF. CDR3 DNA sequence: TGTGCCAGCAGCTTAGATTTGGGAACCGGGGAGCTGTTTTTT.

V gene TRBV4-1 combines with J gene TRBJ1-2; D perhaps matches TRBD1 (6 bases). V shed 0 bases and J shed 5 bases, with 10 bases lying between them. The germline V gene has CDR1 MGHRA and CDR2 YSYEKL. This CDR3 region has 14 residues. In DNA, the CDR3 is TGCGCCAGCAGCCAAGACTGGGGGCTATATGGCTACACCTTC. Its protein is CASSQDWGLYGYTF.

This sequence joins TRBV6-5 and TRBJ2-7; tentative D call: TRBD1 (6 bases). CDR3 length: 15 residues. The germline V gene has CDR1 MNHEY and CDR2 SVGAGI. V gave up 6 bases and J gave up 3 bases, with 18 bases separating them. CDR3 loop: CASRKLWTEDYEQYF. The CDR3 bases are TGTGCCAGCAGAAAACTTTGGACAGAAGACTACGAGCAGTACTTC.

V usage is TRBV12-3 or TRBV12-4 and J usage is TRBJ2-3; D perhaps matches TRBD2 (5 bases). Trimming left V 6 bases short and J 1 base short, with 17 bases between. The CDR3 extends over 16 amino acids. The CDR3 DNA is TGTGCCAGCAGCCCGACTATCGATTCGGGCACAGATACGCAGTATTTT. This codes for CASSPTIDSGTDTQYF.

V is TRBV5-1 and J is TRBJ2-7; 7 bases fit TRBD1. Trimming cost V 2 bases and J 1 base; bases outside gene matches: 6. Looked up from germline, CDR1 is SGHRS and CDR2 is YFSETQ. The CDR3 contains 15 residues. CDR3 sequence (DNA): TGCGCCAGCAGCTTCAGGGACAGCCTGTCCTACGAGCAGTACTTC. This gives the protein CASSFRDSLSYEQYF.

In its sample, this clonotype was seen many times. The chain employs TRBV7-2 and TRBJ1-1; 8 bases map to TRBD1. The CDR3 sequence is 14 residues long. The germline V gene has CDR1 SGHTA and CDR2 FQGNSA. V shed 8 bases and J 1 base; nucleotides not matched to a gene: 6. The DNA of the CDR3 is TGTGCCAGCTTCCTCGGACAGGGGAACACTGAAGCTTTCTTT. Amino acids: CASFLGQGNTEAFF.

The rearrangement links TRBV27 to TRBJ2-1; 10 positions match TRBD2. From germline, CDR1 is MNHEY and CDR2 SMNVEV (reference sequence). This CDR3 contains 17 residues. Trimming cost V 3 bases and J 5 bases; bases outside gene matches: 10. The CDR3 DNA reads TGTGCCAGCAGTTTCTCCTTAGGGCTAGCGGGGGACAATGAGCAGTTCTTC. This gives the protein CASSFSLGLAGDNEQFF.

The chain combines TRBV7-9 with TRBJ1-2; 7 bases fit TRBD1. V trimming: 2 bases; J trimming: 6 bases; junction bases outside the gene matches: 12. The CDR3 is 16 amino acids. The germline V gene has CDR1 SEHNR and CDR2 FQNEAQ (reference sequence). This CDR3 is CASSLPGGFIKDGYTF. The CDR3 DNA sequence: TGTGCCAGCAGCTTACCAGGGGGGTTTATTAAGGATGGCTACACCTTC.

The V call is TRBV5-8, the J call TRBJ2-7; tentatively, D is TRBD1 (5 bases). The germline V gene has CDR1 SGHTS and CDR2 YDEGEE. The CDR3 loop spans 17 amino acids. V was pared by 0 bases and J by 7 bases, with 23 bases between. The CDR3: CASSLGSVLTGATEQYV. The CDR3 nucleotides are TGTGCCAGCAGCTTGGGTTCGGTGTTAACAGGAGCTACAGAGCAGTACGTC.

This clonotype was seen only a few times. This chain uses TRBV7-9 with TRBJ2-7, with a possible D match to TRBD1 (6 bases). The CDR3 extends over 14 amino acids. Germline V CDR1 and CDR2: SEHNR, FQNEAQ (reference sequence). Trimming pared 4 bases from V and 5 bases from J, leaving 15 bases between. CDR3 nucleotides: TGTGCCAGCAGCTCCGAGGGGGTCTCTCACGAGCAGTACTTC. Its translation is CASSSEGVSHEQYF.

This clonotype was counted ten times or more. CDR3 protein: CASSLLPGQGARETQYF. CDR3 bases: TGTGCCAGCAGCTTACTCCCCGGACAGGGGGCCCGGGAGACCCAGTACTTC. The chain links TRBV13 to TRBJ2-5, with 11 positions matching TRBD1. The CDR3 contains 17 residues. Losses at the gene ends were 2 bases for V and 5 bases for J; bases not matched to a gene: 10. In germline, CDR1 is PRHDT, CDR2 FYEKMQ (reference sequence).

This clonotype was counted only a few times. The chain recombines TRBV7-2 with TRBJ2-1; D is perhaps TRBD2 (7 bases). CDR1 and CDR2 from the germline V gene are SGHTA and FQGNSA. The CDR3 totals 15 residues. V was pared by 5 bases and J by 6 bases, with 17 bases between. The CDR3 DNA is TGTGCCAGCAGCGGGGGGGAGGGGGGGGGCAATGAGCAGTTCTTC. Protein product: CASSGGEGGGNEQFF.

A few counts support this clonotype. The rearrangement links TRBV29-1 to TRBJ2-1; 16 bases are shared with TRBD2. Germline V CDR1 and CDR2: SQVTM, ANQGSEA. V shed 7 bases and J 0 bases; nucleotides not matched to a gene: 9. The CDR3 extends over 18 amino acids. The CDR3 bases are TGCAGCGCCGTGGGACTAGCGGGGGGGATGAGCTCCTACAATGAGCAGTTCTTC. The encoded protein is CSAVGLAGGMSSYNEQFF.

The chain has TRBV4-3 and TRBJ2-2, with a tentative D call TRBD2 (6 bases). The CDR3 loop spans 16 amino acids. Trimming stripped 1 base from V and 4 bases from J, with 13 bases between. Germline-derived CDR1 and CDR2 are LGHNA and YSLEER. The chain's CDR3 is CASSQGQAGPTGELFF. The CDR3 region has the DNA TGCGCCAGCAGCCAAGGTCAGGCGGGACCCACCGGGGAGCTGTTTTTT.

The rearrangement uses TRBV4-1 and TRBJ1-5; D is unclear. V shed 3 bases and J shed 0 bases, with 9 bases lying between them. Germline V lookup: CDR1 MGHRA, CDR2 YSYEKL. The CDR3 runs to 15 residues. CDR3 DNA: TGCGCCAGCAGCCATGGACCTTATAGCAATCAGCCCCAGCATTTT. Amino acids: CASSHGPYSNQPQHF.

As concerns this clonotype: One end of the junction varies from germline; a read error may be responsible. The V and J genes are TRBV3-1 and TRBJ1-5; D not certain. This CDR3 has 16 residues. Germline CDR1 and CDR2: LGHDT and YNNKEL (reference sequence). CDR3 sequence: CASSQGSAVVGQSQHF. The CDR3, as DNA: TGTGCCAGCAGCCAAGGGTCCGCCGTAGTCGGTCAGTCCCAGCATTTT.

The rearrangement links TRBV27 to TRBJ1-1, with a tentative D call TRBD1 (6 bases). The CDR3 length is 15 residues. Trimming took 5 bases from V and 4 from J, leaving 17 bases between them. Germline CDR1 is MNHEY and CDR2 is SMNVEV (reference sequence). As DNA, the CDR3 is TGTGCCAGCAGTATTTGGGGAGGGGGGAGCACTGAAGCTTTCTTT. Translated: CASSIWGGGSTEAFF.